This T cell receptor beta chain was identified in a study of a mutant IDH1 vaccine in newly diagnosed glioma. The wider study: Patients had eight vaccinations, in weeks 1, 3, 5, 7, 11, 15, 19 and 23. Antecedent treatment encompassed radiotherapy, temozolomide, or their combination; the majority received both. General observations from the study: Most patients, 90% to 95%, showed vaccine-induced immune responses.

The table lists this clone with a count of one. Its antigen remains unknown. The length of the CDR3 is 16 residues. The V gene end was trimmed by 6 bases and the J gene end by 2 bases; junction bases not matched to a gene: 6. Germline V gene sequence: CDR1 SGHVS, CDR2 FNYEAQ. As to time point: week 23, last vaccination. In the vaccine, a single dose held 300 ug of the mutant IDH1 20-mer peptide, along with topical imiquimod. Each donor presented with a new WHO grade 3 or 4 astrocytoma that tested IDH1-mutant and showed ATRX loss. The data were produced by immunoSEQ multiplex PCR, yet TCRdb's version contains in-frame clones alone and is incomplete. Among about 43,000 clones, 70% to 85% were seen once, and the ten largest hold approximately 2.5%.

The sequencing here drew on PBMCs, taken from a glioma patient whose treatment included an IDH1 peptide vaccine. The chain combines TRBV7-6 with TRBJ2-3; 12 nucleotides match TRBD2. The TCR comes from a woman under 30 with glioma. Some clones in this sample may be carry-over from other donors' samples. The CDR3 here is CASRRTSGVFTDTQYF. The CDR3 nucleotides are TGTGCCAGCAGAAGGACTAGCGGGGTTTTCACAGATACGCAGTATTTT.